The 25 T cell receptor beta chains reported below all come from one sample, sequenced in a study of cytomegalovirus exposure and HLA in healthy donors (dated by TCRdb to 2017 to 2019). Receptors were amplified or captured by the immunoSEQ multiplex PCR assay. The multiplex PCR relied on a mix of 60 forward primers for TCR Vbeta segments and 13 reverse primers for TCR Jbeta segments. Entries here come from immuneACCESS through TCRdb and include only in-frame sequences with V and J called. Some clones fail to appear in such tables; in the studies checked, an unresolved V gene covers under half of the shortfall, and the cause of the remainder is unknown. Counted in this sample were more than 85,000 clones; just under 70% of them appeared once. Of the sample, 5.4% falls within the top ten clones. Sample: PBMCs. These receptors were collected from a woman aged 70-85 years in good health and CMV-seropositive.

This sequence joins TRBV18 and TRBJ1-4, with TRBD1 as a possible D gene (5 bases). Trimming removed 2 bases at V and 8 bases at J, with 12 bases between. Germline V CDR1 and CDR2: KGHSH, LQKENI. The CDR3 contains 14 residues. The CDR3 is CASSPFQGEEKLFF. The CDR3, as DNA: TGTGCCAGCTCACCATTTCAGGGTGAGGAAAAACTGTTTTTT.

The rearrangement uses TRBV10-3 and TRBJ1-2; possibly TRBD1 for D (6 bases). The CDR3 runs to 15 residues. Trimming shortened V by 2 bases and J by 4 bases, and 14 bases separated the two germline ends. Germline CDR1 reads ENHRY; CDR2 reads SYGVKD. The CDR3 nucleotides read TGTGCCATCAGTGAGGGAACAGGGCTCGGCTATGGCTACACCTTC. Protein: CAISEGTGLGYGYTF.

The genes are TRBV5-1 and TRBJ2-5; maybe TRBD1 (5 bases). Germline V CDR1 and CDR2: SGHRS, YFSETQ. The CDR3 consists of 15 residues. Trimming cost V 6 bases and J 2 bases, with 17 bases left between them. The CDR3 sequence: CASTVPQGVQETQYF. CDR3 in DNA: TGCGCCAGCACCGTACCTCAGGGTGTTCAAGAGACCCAGTACTTC.

The rearrangement uses TRBV10-3 and TRBJ2-3; TRBD2 aligns across 12 bases. The CDR3 is 13 amino acids. V was clipped by 11 bases and J by 5 bases; unmatched bases: 5. The germline V gene has CDR1 ENHRY and CDR2 SYGVKD. The CDR3 bases are TGTGCCTCTAGCGGGGGGGCCGGAGATACGCAGTATTTT. Residues: CASSGGAGDTQYF.

Note on this clone: A junction end diverges from the germline sequence, so it may reflect a read error. The CDR3 loop is CASSEGLAGVRSTQYF. The CDR3 nucleotides read TGTGCCAGCAGCGAAGGACTAGCGGGGGTACGTAGTACGCAGTATTTT. The chain links TRBV2 to TRBJ2-3, with 13 bases identical to TRBD2. CDR3 length: 16 residues. CDR1 and CDR2 from the germline V gene are SNHLY and FYNNEI.

This clone was detected only a few times. The chain combines TRBV6-5 with TRBJ2-1, with 9 nucleotides matching TRBD2. The V gene's germline CDR1 is MNHEY and CDR2 SVGAGI. The CDR3 sequence is 15 residues long. J lost 10 bases, V lost 0 bases, and 7 bases had no gene match. The CDR3 loop is CASSYSMVAGAEQFF. CDR3 sequence (DNA): TGTGCCAGCAGTTACTCGATGGTAGCGGGGGCAGAGCAGTTCTTC.

The rearrangement joins TRBV10-3 to TRBJ2-5, with D tentatively TRBD1 (5 bases). The germline V and J ends were trimmed by 4 bases and 5 bases, with 11 bases remaining between them. CDR3 size: 13 residues. The germline V gene encodes CDR1 ENHRY and CDR2 SYGVKD. The CDR3 DNA reads TGTGCCATCAGTGTGCTGGACACGGAGACCCAGTACTTC. As protein: CAISVLDTETQYF.

The V gene is TRBV19, the J gene TRBJ1-2, with 8 bases identical to TRBD1. J was trimmed by 4 bases and V by 7 bases; bases with no gene match: 11. The germline V gene has CDR1 LNHDA and CDR2 SQIVND (reference sequence). The CDR3 totals 15 residues. The CDR3 region has the DNA TGTGCCAGTACCTCCCCGGGGACAGGATCCTATGGCTACACCTTC. The encoded protein is CASTSPGTGSYGYTF. Complete variable domain (other parts from reference TRBV19 and TRBJ1-2): DGGITQSPKYLFRKEGQNVTLSCEQNLNHDAMYWYRQDPGQGLRLIYYSQIVNDFQKGDIAEGYSVSREKKESFPLTVTSAQKNPTAFYLCASTSPGTGSYGYTFGSGTRLTVV.

J is TRBJ2-1 and V is TRBV7-2; TRBD2 agrees at 13 bases. In germline, CDR1 is SGHTA, CDR2 FQGNSA. With 6 bases clipped from V and 10 bases from J, the junction kept 9 bases outside the gene matches. This CDR3 region has 15 residues. CDR3 DNA: TGTGCCAGCAGTATCACTAGCGGGGGGGCGGGCGAGCAGTTCTTC. Translating it yields CASSITSGGAGEQFF.

The V gene is TRBV10-2, the J gene TRBJ2-3, with 8 bases that match TRBD2. The CDR3 is 15 amino acids. Germline lookup yields CDR1 WSHSY and CDR2 SAAADI. J was trimmed by 4 bases and V by 7 bases; bases with no gene match: 10. CDR3 bases: TGCGCCAGCAATAGCGGGGCGGGGAGGGCAGATACGCAGTATTTT. Its translation: CASNSGAGRADTQYF.

Only a few counts were recorded for this clone. J is TRBJ2-3 and V is TRBV9; 7 nucleotides line up with TRBD1. The CDR3 is 14 amino acids. Germline lookup yields CDR1 SGDLS and CDR2 YYNGEE. Trimming cost V 3 bases and J 2 bases; bases outside gene matches: 3. The CDR3 region is CASSETGATDTQYF. Here the CDR3 DNA reads TGTGCCAGCAGCGAAACAGGGGCCACAGATACGCAGTATTTT.

The gene calls are TRBV6-1 and TRBJ1-3, with D perhaps matching TRBD1 (5 bases). Germline V gene sequence: CDR1 MNHNS, CDR2 SASEGT. V was shortened by 2 bases and J by 4 bases, with 18 bases between the two germline ends. The CDR3 is 17 amino acids. The CDR3 DNA reads TGTGCCAGCAGTGAAAAAAAGGGGAACAGGCAAGGAAACACCATATATTTT. It specifies CASSEKKGNRQGNTIYF.

The chain couples TRBV5-6 to TRBJ1-1; 8 positions match TRBD1. Germline V gene lookup returns CDR1 SGHDT and CDR2 YYEEEE. The CDR3 is made up of 16 amino acids. Trimming at V came to 2 bases and at J to 0 bases, leaving 6 bases not matched to a gene. In nucleotides, the CDR3 is TGTGCCAGCAGCTTCGGCAGGGGGCGACTGAACACTGAAGCTTTCTTT. This codes for CASSFGRGRLNTEAFF.

The rearrangement links TRBV6-1 to TRBJ2-7, with 12 bases fitting TRBD2. Germline loops: CDR1 MNHNS, CDR2 SASEGT. Trimming cost V 6 bases and J 13 bases; bases outside gene matches: 13. There are 14 residues in the CDR3. The CDR3 here is CASSAGLAGSLSYF. The CDR3 region has the DNA TGTGCCAGCAGCGCAGGACTAGCGGGATCCCTCTCCTACTTC.

This clone has just one count. CDR3 DNA: TGCGCCAGCAGCTTAAATCCAGGGACAGGGTTCGGTGAGCAGTACTTC. Translated: CASSLNPGTGFGEQYF. This chain joins TRBV5-1 and TRBJ2-7; TRBD1 matches 9 bases. This CDR3 contains 16 residues. With V trimmed by 2 bases and J by 7 bases, 13 bases remained unmatched. Germline lookup yields CDR1 SGHRS and CDR2 YFSETQ.

The chain joins TRBV7-2 to TRBJ1-2; 7 bases fit TRBD1. The germline V gene has CDR1 SGHTA and CDR2 FQGNSA. This CDR3 contains 15 residues. Trimming cost V 5 bases and J 2 bases; bases outside gene matches: 8. The DNA for the CDR3 is TGTGCCAGCAGCCCCCAGGGGGGCATGAACTATGGCTACACCTTC. Residues: CASSPQGGMNYGYTF.

The V and J genes are TRBV27 and TRBJ2-5; the match to TRBD2 covers 8 bases. The CDR3 is 14 amino acids. Germline V gene lookup returns CDR1 MNHEY and CDR2 SMNVEV (reference sequence). Trimming cost V 2 bases and J 5 bases; bases outside gene matches: 4. This chain's CDR3 is CASSLRSGGETQYF. Here the CDR3 DNA reads TGTGCCAGCAGTTTAAGAAGCGGGGGTGAGACCCAGTACTTC.

The chain recombines TRBV30 with TRBJ1-2, with D maybe TRBD1 (6 bases). This CDR3 has 13 residues. The ends were cut back, 8 bases at V and 7 bases at J, with 20 bases in the middle. Germline V CDR1 and CDR2: GTSNPN, SVGIG (reference sequence). CDR3 in amino acids: CAGYRDVGGGYTF. CDR3 coding DNA: TGTGCCGGATACAGGGATGTTGGTGGTGGCTACACCTTC.

The chain couples TRBV5-1 to TRBJ2-2; TRBD1 matches 7 bases. The germline V gene has CDR1 SGHRS and CDR2 YFSETQ. Trimming removed 2 bases from V and 5 bases from J; junction bases left unmatched: 3. The CDR3 consists of 14 residues. CDR3 in amino acids: CASSLTGDTGELFF. The CDR3, as DNA: TGCGCCAGCAGCTTAACAGGGGATACCGGGGAGCTGTTTTTT.

This clone was detected ten times or more. The chain joins TRBV10-3 to TRBJ1-4; 7 bases agree with TRBD1. This CDR3 has 17 residues. Germline values: CDR1 ENHRY, CDR2 SYGVKD. V was clipped by 0 bases and J by 5 bases; unmatched bases: 9. The CDR3 loop reads CAISESDSQGPNEKLFF. CDR3 coding DNA: TGTGCCATCAGTGAGTCGGACTCACAGGGGCCAAATGAAAAACTGTTTTTT.

The chain carries TRBV7-6 and TRBJ1-6, with a tentative D call TRBD1 (6 bases). The CDR3 has 15 residues. V dropped 1 base and J dropped 9 bases, with 13 bases sitting between them. CDR1 and CDR2 from the germline V gene are SGHVS and FNYEAQ. The CDR3, as DNA: TGTGCCAGCAGCTTAGAAGGGGGGGCGACTTCACCCCTCCACTTT. Its translation is CASSLEGGATSPLHF. Based on the CDR3 plus reference TRBV7-6 and TRBJ1-6, the full variable domain is GAGVSQSPRYKVTKRGQDVALRCDPISGHVSLYWYRQALGQGPEFLTYFNYEAQQDKSGLPNDRFSAERPEGSISTLTIQRTEQRDSAMYRCASSLEGGATSPLHFGNGTRLTVT.

A few counts support this clone. The chain joins TRBV6-5 to TRBJ2-5, with D perhaps TRBD1 (5 bases). Trimming shortened V by 0 bases and J by 4 bases, and 9 bases separated the two germline ends. The CDR3 spans 14 residues. Germline-derived CDR1 and CDR2 are MNHEY and SVGAGI. CDR3 in amino acids: CASSYSSGRETQYF. CDR3 DNA: TGTGCCAGCAGTTACTCGTCAGGGCGAGAGACCCAGTACTTC.

This clone occurred once. This chain uses TRBV5-1 with TRBJ2-3, with D possibly matching TRBD1 (6 bases). Deletions cut 3 bases from V and 3 bases from J, with 17 bases between. There are 16 residues in the CDR3. From germline, CDR1 is SGHRS and CDR2 YFSETQ. The CDR3 region is CASSWDTPYGTDTQYF. The DNA of the CDR3 is TGCGCCAGCAGCTGGGACACTCCCTATGGGACAGATACGCAGTATTTT. Combining the CDR3 with reference TRBV5-1 and TRBJ2-3 gives the whole variable domain KAGVTQTPRYLIKTRGQQVTLSCSPISGHRSVSWYQQTPGQGLQFLFEYFSETQRNKGNFPGRFSGRQFSNSRSEMNVSTLELGDSALYLCASSWDTPYGTDTQYFGPGTRLTVL.

The chain recombines TRBV4-3 with TRBJ2-1; 13 bases align to TRBD2. This CDR3 comprises 20 residues. Per germline, CDR1 LGHNA and CDR2 YSLEER. Germline trimming cut 1 base from V and 1 base from J; bases unmatched to any gene: 10. DNA of the CDR3: TGCGCCAGCAGCCAAGCCCGGACTAGCGGGGGTGCGCGATCCTACAATGAGCAGTTCTTC. The encoded protein is CASSQARTSGGARSYNEQFF.

The rearrangement uses TRBV5-1 and TRBJ2-2, with TRBD2 matching over 9 bases. Losses at the gene ends were 3 bases for V and 7 bases for J; bases not matched to a gene: 10. CDR3 length: 16 amino acids. Germline CDR1 is SGHRS and CDR2 is YFSETQ. The CDR3 bases are TGCGCCAGCAGCTCTAGCGGGATCTCACATGGCGGGGAGCTGTTTTTT. Translation: CASSSSGISHGGELFF.